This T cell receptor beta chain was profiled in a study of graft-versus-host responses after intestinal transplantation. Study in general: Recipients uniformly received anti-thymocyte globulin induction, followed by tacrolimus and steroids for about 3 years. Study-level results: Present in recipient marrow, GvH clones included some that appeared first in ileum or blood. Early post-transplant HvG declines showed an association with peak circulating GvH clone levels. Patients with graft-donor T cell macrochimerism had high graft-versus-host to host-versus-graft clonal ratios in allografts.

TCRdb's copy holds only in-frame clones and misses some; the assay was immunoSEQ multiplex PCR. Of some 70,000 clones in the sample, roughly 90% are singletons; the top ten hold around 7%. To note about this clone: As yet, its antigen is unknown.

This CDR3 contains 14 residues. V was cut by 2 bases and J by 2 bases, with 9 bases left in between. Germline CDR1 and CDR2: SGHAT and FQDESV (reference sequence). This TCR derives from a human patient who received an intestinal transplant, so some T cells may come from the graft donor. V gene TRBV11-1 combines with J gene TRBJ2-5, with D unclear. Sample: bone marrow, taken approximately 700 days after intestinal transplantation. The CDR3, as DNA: TGTGCCAGCAGCTTACAGGCCCCTCAAGAGACCCAGTACTTC. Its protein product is CASSLQAPQETQYF.